This is a list of T cell receptor beta chains from one sample in a study of blood T cell repertoires in COVID-19. Method: immunoSEQ multiplex PCR; TCRdb's copy keeps in-frame clones and lacks some. The data contain 250,000 or so clones, about 83% of them singletons. The source material was peripheral blood. These TCRs come from a man aged 45 to 65 with acute or convalescent COVID-19. CDR3s include the opening cysteine and the closing phenylalanine or tryptophan. D genes are given only for firm matches. Rows may omit the clone size; those that give it use once, few, many or a size class.

V gene,clone size,D gene,J gene,CDR3 protein,CDR3 DNA
TRBV5-6,.,.,TRBJ2-3,CASSLMGGYMADEADTQYF,TGTGCCAGCAGCTTGATGGGGGGATACATGGCAGACGAGGCAGATACGCAGTATTTT
TRBV19,few,TRBD1,TRBJ1-5,CASSLGTGAGNQPQHF,TGTGCCAGTAGTCTTGGCACAGGGGCCGGCAATCAGCCCCAGCATTTT
TRBV29-1,.,TRBD1,TRBJ2-7,CSVRLGQGKNYEQYF,TGCAGCGTACGTTTGGGACAGGGGAAAAACTACGAGCAGTACTTC
TRBV2,.,.,TRBJ1-1,CASTQSGQMNTEAFF,TGTGCCAGCACCCAGTCCGGACAGATGAACACTGAAGCTTTCTTT
TRBV4-1,.,.,TRBJ2-5,CASSPGTSGGTQYF,TGCGCCAGCAGTCCAGGGACAAGTGGGGGGACCCAGTACTTC
TRBV4-1,once,.,TRBJ2-7,CASSHGQSPYEQYF,TGCGCCAGCAGCCACGGACAGTCGCCCTACGAGCAGTACTTC
TRBV5-6,once,TRBD1,TRBJ1-2,CASSWGTGLTAINYGYTF,TGTGCCAGCAGCTGGGGGACAGGTCTTACTGCAATTAACTATGGCTACACCTTC
TRBV9,few,.,TRBJ2-2,CASSPRHLANTGELFF,TGTGCCAGCAGCCCGAGGCACCTCGCGAACACCGGGGAGCTGTTTTTT
TRBV5-1,.,.,TRBJ1-1,CASSFDEDTEAFF,TGCGCCAGCAGCTTTGACGAGGACACTGAAGCTTTCTTT
TRBV13,.,.,TRBJ1-5,CASSLSAQGWSNQPQHF,TGTGCCAGCAGCTTGTCTGCACAGGGTTGGAGCAATCAGCCCCAGCATTTT
TRBV6-5,.,TRBD1,TRBJ2-7,CASSYGTGFEQYF,TGTGCCAGCAGTTACGGGACAGGCTTTGAGCAGTACTTC
TRBV15,.,TRBD1,TRBJ1-2,CATSRDRGPGGYTF,TGTGCCACCAGCAGAGATAGGGGGCCCGGGGGCTACACCTTC
TRBV6-6,.,TRBD1,TRBJ1-2,CASSYLGQGARGYTF,TGTGCCAGCAGTTACCTGGGACAGGGGGCTCGTGGCTACACCTTC
TRBV7-3,.,TRBD1,TRBJ1-1,CASSPGTGGAFF,TGTGCCAGCAGCCCCGGGACAGGAGGAGCTTTCTTT
TRBV11-3,.,.,TRBJ1-4,CASSFRVREKLFF,TGTGCCAGCAGCTTCAGGGTTCGGGAAAAACTGTTTTTT
TRBV18,.,.,TRBJ1-3,CASSPGLGDTIYF,TGTGCCAGCTCGCCGGGACTAGGGGACACCATATATTTT
TRBV2,once,TRBD2,TRBJ2-3,CASSGGGAGDTQYF,TGTGCCAGCAGCGGCGGGGGGGCCGGAGATACGCAGTATTTT
TRBV12-3/TRBV12-4,.,.,TRBJ2-3,CASSSGGYTQYF,TGTGCCAGCAGTTCCGGCGGTTATACGCAGTATTTT
TRBV21-1,.,.,TRBJ1-1,CASSSPGQGFRNTEAFF,TGTGCCAGCAGCTCCCCGGGACAGGGGTTCAGGAACACTGAAGCTTTCTTT
TRBV5-1,.,TRBD1,TRBJ1-2,CASSNRDRGDYGYTF,TGCGCCAGCAGCAACCGGGACAGGGGTGACTATGGCTACACCTTC
TRBV19,.,.,TRBJ2-7,CASSPGYFDEQYF,TGTGCCAGTAGTCCAGGGTATTTCGACGAGCAGTACTTC
TRBV7-3,.,.,TRBJ2-2,CASSSSRQSNTGELFF,TGTGCCAGCAGCTCGAGTAGACAGTCTAACACCGGGGAGCTGTTTTTT
TRBV24-1,.,TRBD2,TRBJ2-1,CATSDLTSGDNEQFF,TGTGCCACCAGTGATTTGACTAGCGGAGACAATGAGCAGTTCTTC
TRBV6-5,.,.,TRBJ1-1,CASRPAQLNTEAFF,TGTGCCAGCAGGCCTGCACAGTTGAACACTGAAGCTTTCTTT
TRBV6-1,.,.,TRBJ1-3,CASSEAGTRNTIYF,TGTGCCAGCAGTGAAGCGGGGACTCGAAACACCATATATTTT
TRBV6-6,few,.,TRBJ1-1,CASSFPRGNTEAFF,TGTGCCAGCAGTTTCCCCAGGGGGAACACTGAAGCTTTCTTT
TRBV5-5,.,TRBD1,TRBJ1-2,CASSPGQGTLGYTF,TGTGCCAGCAGCCCGGGACAGGGGACGCTCGGCTACACCTTC
TRBV5-6,.,.,TRBJ1-5,CASSLGPQGHQPQHF,TGTGCCAGCAGCTTGGGGCCCCAGGGGCATCAGCCCCAGCATTTT
TRBV15,.,TRBD2,TRBJ2-7,CATSRSGGEQYF,TGTGCCACCAGCAGGAGCGGGGGCGAGCAGTACTTC
TRBV19,.,TRBD2,TRBJ2-2,CASGTSGGPVIRELFF,TGTGCCAGTGGGACTAGCGGGGGCCCGGTGATCCGGGAGCTGTTTTTT
TRBV6-1,.,TRBD1,TRBJ2-4,CASSEGRDSGWYIQYF,TGTGCCAGCAGTGAAGGCCGGGACAGTGGTTGGTACATTCAGTACTTC
TRBV28,.,.,TRBJ2-7,CASSLPQVSEQYF,TGTGCCAGCAGTTTGCCACAGGTTTCCGAGCAGTACTTC
TRBV27,.,TRBD1,TRBJ1-2,CASSHRGQDYGYTF,TGTGCCAGCAGCCACAGGGGGCAGGACTATGGCTACACCTTC
TRBV5-1,few,TRBD2,TRBJ2-2,CASSWKLAGGANTGELFF,TGCGCCAGCAGCTGGAAGCTAGCGGGGGGCGCGAACACCGGGGAGCTGTTTTTT
TRBV4-1,.,.,TRBJ2-1,CASAPGSSYNEQFF,TGCGCCAGCGCGCCGGGGTCGAGTTACAATGAGCAGTTCTTC
TRBV5-4,.,.,TRBJ1-2,CASSVDGGYGYTF,TGTGCCAGCAGCGTCGACGGGGGTTATGGCTACACCTTC
TRBV6-5,.,TRBD1,TRBJ1-5,CASIQGAAGNQPQHF,TGTGCCAGCATACAGGGGGCGGCGGGCAATCAGCCCCAGCATTTT
TRBV5-5,.,TRBD1,TRBJ2-7,CASSNRDSGPYEQYF,TGTGCCAGCAGCAACCGGGACAGCGGACCCTACGAGCAGTACTTC
TRBV5-6,.,.,TRBJ1-1,CASSLGYMNTEAFF,TGTGCCAGCAGCTTGGGGTACATGAACACTGAAGCTTTCTTT
TRBV9,.,TRBD1,TRBJ2-3,CASSYQQGKDTQYF,TGTGCCAGCAGCTATCAACAGGGGAAAGATACGCAGTATTTT
TRBV7-9,.,TRBD2,TRBJ2-2,CASSPGTSGLGELFF,TGTGCCAGCAGCCCCGGGACTAGCGGCCTCGGGGAGCTGTTTTTT